This passage covers 14 T cell receptor beta chains from one sample sequenced in a study of T cell responses to AZD1222 COVID-19 vaccine. Profiling relied on immunoSEQ multiplex PCR, and the TCRdb table lists in-frame clones only, not all of them. This repertoire shows about 110,000 clones, 87% found once; its top ten account for roughly 5.2%. The sample consisted of peripheral blood, taken on day 0 of AZD1222 vaccination. Receptors originate from an adult in good health.

The CDR3 bases are TGTGCCAGCAGCTTAAGCCAGGTTGGCTATGGCTACACCTTC. Protein: CASSLSQVGYGYTF. This chain links TRBV7-2 with TRBJ1-2; D gene ambiguous. The CDR3 length is 14 residues. Germline V gives CDR1 SGHTA, CDR2 FQGNSA. Trimming stripped 2 bases from V and 4 bases from J, with 11 bases between.

This clone was recorded once. The chain employs TRBV5-1 and TRBJ2-1; 10 bases map to TRBD2. CDR1 SGHRS and CDR2 YFSETQ come from the germline V gene. The CDR3 is 15 amino acids. V lost 4 bases, J lost 2 bases, and 3 bases stayed unmatched. The CDR3 region is CASSRTSGPYNEQFF. The CDR3 nucleotides read TGCGCCAGCAGCCGGACTAGCGGCCCCTACAATGAGCAGTTCTTC.

The V call is TRBV19, the J call TRBJ2-1, with TRBD1 identical over 9 bases. The CDR3 has 21 residues. Per germline, CDR1 LNHDA and CDR2 SQIVND (reference sequence). V was clipped by 4 bases and J by 0 bases; unmatched bases: 19. DNA of the CDR3: TGTGCCAGTAGTACCAGGGACAGGGTAGGGTCAGGGCTAGGCTCCTACAATGAGCAGTTCTTC. It is translated as CASSTRDRVGSGLGSYNEQFF.

CDR3 in amino acids: CASSETRSGGIYNSPLHF. The CDR3 DNA sequence: TGTGCCAGCAGTGAAACGAGGTCAGGGGGAATTTATAATTCACCCCTCCACTTT. The chain employs TRBV2 and TRBJ1-6; 7 bases align to TRBD1. This CDR3 comprises 18 residues. CDR1 is SNHLY, CDR2 FYNNEI, per germline. With 2 bases clipped from V and 4 bases from J, the junction kept 11 bases outside the gene matches.

CDR3 nucleotides: TGTGCCAGCAGCCAAAATGCGGCAGAGAACTACGAGCAGTACTTC. It encodes CASSQNAAENYEQYF. The chain has TRBV4-2 and TRBJ2-7; D ambiguous. Trimming removed 2 bases at V and 3 bases at J, with 14 bases between. The CDR3 sequence is 15 residues long. Germline CDR1 reads LGHNA; CDR2 reads YNFKEQ.

The chain employs TRBV28 and TRBJ1-2; D unclear. The CDR3 extends over 11 amino acids. Germline V gene data show CDR1 as MDHEN and CDR2 as SYDVKM. V dropped 3 bases and J dropped 7 bases, with 6 bases sitting between them. The CDR3 region is CASSFWGGYTF. The CDR3, as DNA: TGTGCCAGCAGTTTTTGGGGTGGCTACACCTTC.

The CDR3: CASTPQGVFFQPQHF. The DNA for the CDR3 is TGTGCCAGCACCCCCCAGGGTGTTTTTTTTCAGCCCCAGCATTTT. The J gene is TRBJ1-5, the V gene TRBV6-5, with D maybe TRBD1 (5 bases). V was clipped by 7 bases and J by 6 bases, with 19 bases between them. Germline loops: CDR1 MNHEY, CDR2 SVGAGI. CDR3 length equals 15 residues.

This clone appeared a single time. The genes are TRBV20-1 and TRBJ1-1; D might be TRBD1 (5 bases). The CDR3 totals 11 residues. CDR1 DFQATT and CDR2 SNEGSKA come from the germline V gene (reference sequence). Trimming stripped 5 bases from V and 10 bases from J, with 14 bases between. The CDR3 reads CSAPGPGRAFF. The CDR3 nucleotides are TGCAGTGCTCCCGGGCCGGGACGAGCTTTCTTT.

V and J are TRBV19 and TRBJ2-5, with D possibly TRBD2 on 5 matching bases. Trimming cost V 3 bases and J 1 base, with 15 bases left between them. CDR3 size: 16 residues. Germline V CDR1 and CDR2: LNHDA, SQIVND (reference sequence). CDR3 region: CASSMYSRSGQETQYF. CDR3 DNA: TGTGCCAGTAGTATGTATTCTCGGAGCGGCCAAGAGACCCAGTACTTC.

The chain combines TRBV5-1 with TRBJ2-5; possibly TRBD2 for D (6 bases). Trimming removed 0 bases from V and 5 bases from J, with 14 bases in between. CDR3 length: 15 residues. The germline V gene encodes CDR1 SGHRS and CDR2 YFSETQ. The DNA for the CDR3 is TGCGCCAGCAGCTTGGAACCGGGACTCGGGGAGACCCAGTACTTC. Translated: CASSLEPGLGETQYF.

This clone has more than one count but fewer than ten. The V call is TRBV28, the J call TRBJ2-7, with D possibly being TRBD2 (7 bases). The V gene lost 7 bases and the J gene lost 7 bases, with 23 bases spanning the gap. CDR3 length: 15 residues. Germline lookup yields CDR1 MDHEN and CDR2 SYDVKM. CDR3 coding DNA: TGTGCCAGCACCATATCCCCGGGACTAAGGGGGGAGCAGTACTTC. Translated: CASTISPGLRGEQYF. Variable domain in full (rest from reference TRBV28 and TRBJ2-7): DVKVTQSSRYLVKRTGEKVFLECVQDMDHENMFWYRQDPGLGLRLIYFSYDVKMKEKGDIPEGYSVSREKKERFSLILESASTNQTSMYLCASTISPGLRGEQYFGPGTRLTVT.

This rearrangement joins TRBV7-9 to TRBJ2-7; 9 bases match TRBD2. CDR1 and CDR2 from the germline V gene are SEHNR and FQNEAQ (reference sequence). The CDR3 consists of 15 residues. V shed 3 bases, J shed 7 bases, and the junction held 10 bases outside the gene matches. CDR3 protein: CASSFPAGGVWEQYF. CDR3 bases: TGTGCCAGCAGCTTCCCTGCGGGGGGGGTGTGGGAGCAGTACTTC.

Of note for this clone: Other DNA sequences within the sample encode an identical CDR3. The chain employs TRBV6-2 or TRBV6-3 and TRBJ1-1; D unresolved. This CDR3 comprises 13 residues. The germline V gene has CDR1 MNHEY and CDR2 SVGEGT. Trimming cost V 2 bases and J 0 bases, with 4 bases left between them. The CDR3 loop reads CASSYRVNTEAFF. CDR3 in DNA: TGTGCCAGCAGTTACAGGGTGAACACTGAAGCTTTCTTT.

This chain links TRBV6-1 with TRBJ2-7; D could derive from TRBD1 or TRBD2 (6 bases each). The V end was cut by 1 base, the J end by 3 bases, with 7 bases between. CDR3 size: 13 residues. Germline V lookup: CDR1 MNHNS, CDR2 SASEGT. The CDR3 DNA sequence: TGTGCCAGCAGTGAAGAGGGGGGCTACGAGCAGTACTTC. Translated, it gives CASSEEGGYEQYF.